This T cell receptor (beta chain) derives from a study of early T cells in non-severe SARS-CoV-2 infection. Study conclusions and caveats: The study's VDJdb matching favored anti-spike CD8 responses and missed private and CD4 specificities.

The CDR3 has 15 amino acids. MiXCR, applied by TCRdb to the 5' RACE reads, yields one record per CDR3 protein. The sample yields more than 45,000 distinct CDR3 sequences, roughly 12% seen once. The table lists this clonotype with a few counts. Its antigen is not known. The genes are TRBV3-2 and TRBJ2-5. TRBV3-2 is flagged as a pseudogene. Input material: whole blood. The sequence derives from an adult who was a healthcare worker with PCR-confirmed SARS-CoV-2 infection or an uninfected control (not recorded which). The chain's CDR3 is CASSQENGCGETQYF. The CDR3 coding sequence is TGTGCCAGCAGCCAAGAAAACGGGTGTGGGGAGACCCAGTACTTC.